Listed here are 22 T cell receptor beta chains from one sample, sequenced in a study of blood T cells in healthy people across ages. The second PCR ran roughly 6 to 11 cycles with a sample-barcoded 5' primer and J-beta primers. TCRdb reprocessed the 5' RACE reads with MiXCR, giving one entry per CDR3 protein. Among hundreds of thousands of distinct CDR3 sequences listed, roughly half were seen once. Material: blood. Source of these receptors: a woman older than 75 in good health.

With respect to this clonotype: Possible read error: a much larger clone is one base away. V usage is TRBV7-9 and J usage is TRBJ1-6; 8 positions match TRBD1. V lost 4 bases to trimming and J lost 10 bases; unmatched junction nucleotides: 9. Germline values: CDR1 SEHNR, CDR2 FQNEAQ (reference sequence). This CDR3 is built from 15 residues. CDR3 protein: CASSWGTGPGSPLHF. The CDR3 DNA is TGTGCCAGCAGCTGGGGGACAGGACCTGGATCACCCCTCCACTTT. The variable domain in full, with the rest retrieved from reference TRBV7-9 and TRBJ1-6, is DTGVSQNPRHKITKRGQNVTFRCDPISEHNRLYWYRQTLGQGPEFLTYFQNEAQLEKSRLLSDRFSAERPKGSFSTLEIQRTEQGDSAMYLCASSWGTGPGSPLHFGNGTRLTVT.

This chain connects TRBV11-2 to TRBJ2-5; 10 bases are a match to TRBD2. J was trimmed by 0 bases and V by 3 bases; bases with no gene match: 10. The CDR3 sequence is 18 residues long. Looked up from germline, CDR1 is SGHAT and CDR2 is FQNNGV. CDR3 sequence (DNA): TGTGCCAGCAGCTTTCGACTAGCGGGTACTCCGTACCAAGAGACCCAGTACTTC. As protein: CASSFRLAGTPYQETQYF.

The chain links TRBV29-1 to TRBJ2-4; no clear D. CDR1 and CDR2 from the germline V gene are SQVTM and ANQGSEA. The CDR3 consists of 12 residues. The V and J ends lost 5 bases and 1 base respectively, with 6 bases between them. The CDR3 protein is CSVNSAKNIQYF. CDR3 nucleotide sequence: TGCAGCGTTAACTCTGCCAAAAACATTCAGTACTTC. The full variable domain, its missing parts supplied by reference TRBV29-1 and TRBJ2-4, is SAVISQKPSRDICQRGTSLTIQCQVDSQVTMMFWYRQQPGQSLTLIATANQGSEATYESGFVIDKFPISRPNLTFSTLTVSNMSPEDSSIYLCSVNSAKNIQYFGAGTRLSVL.

CDR3 DNA sequence: TGTGCCAGCTCACCGGACCGCCCCAATGAGCAGTACTTC. Protein: CASSPDRPNEQYF. The V gene is TRBV18, the J gene TRBJ2-7; no firm D call. The V gene lost 3 bases and the J gene lost 7 bases, with 13 bases spanning the gap. Germline loops: CDR1 KGHSH, CDR2 LQKENI. This CDR3 contains 13 residues.

This clonotype was recorded a few times. This chain uses TRBV18 with TRBJ2-1; D is possibly TRBD1 (5 bases). V lost 1 base to trimming and J lost 4 bases, with 11 bases between them. CDR1 KGHSH and CDR2 LQKENI come from the germline V gene. This CDR3 spans 15 amino acids. The CDR3 sequence: CASSPRLDSYNEQFF. DNA for the CDR3: TGTGCCAGCTCACCACGGTTAGACAGTTACAATGAGCAGTTCTTC.

The rearrangement uses TRBV15 and TRBJ2-5; 7 bases match TRBD1. The CDR3 sequence is 16 residues long. After removal of 1 base from V and 5 bases from J, the junction contained 10 bases not matched to a gene. CDR1 is LNHNV and CDR2 is YYDKDF in the germline V gene (reference sequence). In DNA form, the CDR3 reads TGTGCCACCAGCAGAGGAGGGGGCTCGAGGATGGAGACCCAGTACTTC. The encoded protein is CATSRGGGSRMETQYF.

This clonotype has ten or more counts. The chain recombines TRBV14 with TRBJ2-1, with D uncertain. V lost 4 bases to trimming and J lost 6 bases, with 13 bases between them. The length of the CDR3 is 14 residues. Germline CDR1 and CDR2: SGHDN and FVKESK. The CDR3 bases are TGTGCCAGCAGCCTTGCCCGATTGGTCAATGAGCAGTTCTTC. This translates into CASSLARLVNEQFF.

This clonotype was seen at least ten times. A single base separates this from a much larger clone, so it may be a read error. This chain joins TRBV6-5 and TRBJ2-7; TRBD2 might be the D (5 bases). The CDR3 length is 14 residues. Germline values: CDR1 MNHEY, CDR2 SVGAGI. CDR3 in amino acids: CASSDSAGHYEQYF. CDR3 DNA: TGTGCCAGCAGTGACTCTGCGGGTCACTACGAGCAGTACTTC.

The chain links TRBV7-2 to TRBJ2-1, with no clear D. The ends were cut back, 3 bases at V and 13 bases at J, with 16 bases in the middle. CDR1 is SGHTA and CDR2 is FQGNSA in the germline V gene. The CDR3 consists of 13 residues. The CDR3 loop reads CASSLVYTETQFF. As DNA, the CDR3 is TGTGCCAGCAGCTTGGTCTACACGGAGACCCAGTTCTTC.

The chain recombines TRBV12-3 or TRBV12-4 with TRBJ2-2; TRBD1 matches 10 bases. V gave up 7 bases and J gave up 7 bases; unmatched junction bases: 3. This CDR3 is 13 amino acids long. The CDR3 loop reads CASNDRGRGELFF. In DNA, the CDR3 is TGTGCCAGCAATGACAGGGGGCGCGGGGAGCTGTTTTTT.

Details on this clonotype: A much larger clone sits a single nucleotide away, making a read error possible. The chain couples TRBV7-2 to TRBJ2-7; D unclear. The CDR3 is made up of 14 amino acids. V gave up 4 bases and J gave up 7 bases, with 17 bases separating them. Germline V gives CDR1 SGHTA, CDR2 FQGNSA. The CDR3 DNA is TGTGCCAGCAGCTCGAGTGGCCGGCTTAATGAGCAGTACTTC. Amino acid sequence: CASSSSGRLNEQYF.

A remark on this clonotype: This may be a read error, as it is one base from a much larger clone. The chain recombines TRBV6-6 with TRBJ2-1, with D perhaps matching TRBD2 (5 bases). The V end was cut by 5 bases, the J end by 6 bases, with 14 bases between. The CDR3 is 14 residues long. The germline CDR1 and CDR2 sequences are MNHNY and SVGAGI (reference sequence). Here the CDR3 reads CASSDGGPANEQFF. As DNA, the CDR3 is TGTGCCAGCAGTGACGGCGGGCCCGCCAATGAGCAGTTCTTC.

This clonotype was seen a few times. The chain combines TRBV5-1 with TRBJ1-1; D is possibly TRBD1 (5 bases). Germline assignment: CDR1 SGHRS and CDR2 YFSETQ. The V end was cut by 5 bases, the J end by 4 bases, with 15 bases between. The CDR3 consists of 14 residues. Written as DNA, the CDR3 is TGCGCCAGCAGGCGTCAACCAGGGCCCACTGAAGCTTTCTTT. Protein product: CASRRQPGPTEAFF.

This clonotype was seen a few times. Just one base apart from a much larger clone, this may be a read error. The chain recombines TRBV7-9 with TRBJ2-1; the D call may be TRBD1 or TRBD2 (5 bases each). TRBJ2-7 explains the end of the DNA better; the J call may be wrong. This CDR3 region has 17 residues. Germline V gives CDR1 SEHNR, CDR2 FQNEAQ (reference sequence). The CDR3 DNA follows: TGTGCCAGCAGCCGACCCCCGGCAGGGAGCTCCTACAATGAGCAGTACTTC. Translation gives CASSRPPAGSSYNEQYF.

The V and J genes are TRBV20-1 and TRBJ2-3, with D perhaps TRBD2 (5 bases). The length of the CDR3 is 13 residues. Germline V lookup: CDR1 DFQATT, CDR2 SNEGSKA (reference sequence). V was clipped by 7 bases and J by 1 base, with 12 bases between them. CDR3 nucleotide sequence: TGCAGTGTTAGCGCCAGACGCACAGATACGCAGTATTTT. Amino acid sequence: CSVSARRTDTQYF.

This sequence joins TRBV29-1 and TRBJ2-1; no clear D. V lost 7 bases and J lost 2, with 12 bases in between. Germline CDR1 SQVTM, CDR2 ANQGSEA. The CDR3 totals 13 residues. The CDR3 here is CSATLETYNEQFF. As DNA, the CDR3 is TGCAGCGCCACTCTAGAGACCTACAATGAGCAGTTCTTC.

V gene TRBV24-1 combines with J gene TRBJ1-1; D not resolved. V dropped 4 bases and J dropped 6 bases, with 11 bases sitting between them. This CDR3 has 13 amino acids. Germline V gene data show CDR1 as KGHDR and CDR2 as SFDVKD. CDR3 sequence: CATSDPGSPEAFF. CDR3 bases: TGTGCCACCAGTGACCCCGGGTCACCTGAAGCTTTCTTT.

This clonotype was seen a few times. V is TRBV9 and J is TRBJ2-1; D is unclear. The CDR3 runs 13 residues. The V gene lost 2 bases and the J gene lost 5 bases, with 8 bases spanning the gap. The germline V gene has CDR1 SGDLS and CDR2 YYNGEE. The CDR3 protein is CASSVSRNNEQFF. The CDR3 nucleotides are TGTGCCAGCAGCGTCTCCCGGAACAATGAGCAGTTCTTC.

V gene TRBV12-3 or TRBV12-4 combines with J gene TRBJ2-2; possibly TRBD2 for D (5 bases). This CDR3 is built from 15 residues. Trimming stripped 5 bases from V and 8 bases from J, with 18 bases between. As DNA, the CDR3 is TGTGCCAGCAGTCCATTGACTAACGGTAGAGGGGAGCTGTTTTTT. Translating it yields CASSPLTNGRGELFF.

A few counts support this clonotype. The chain has TRBV11-2 and TRBJ2-3; 8 positions agree with TRBD2. Germline values: CDR1 SGHAT, CDR2 FQNNGV. The J segment lost 5 bases and the V segment lost 0 bases, leaving 7 bases of the junction unmatched. The CDR3 consists of 16 residues. The CDR3 is CASSLDPPGGVDTQYF. CDR3 nucleotide sequence: TGTGCCAGCAGCTTAGATCCCCCGGGAGGGGTAGATACGCAGTATTTT.

Details on this clonotype: Mismatch with germline at one junction end may stem from a read error. The CDR3 here is CASSSHQGKGTKNIQYF. CDR3 in DNA: TGTGCCAGCAGCTCACACCAGGGGAAGGGGACCAAAAACATTCAGTACTTT. This chain links TRBV28 with TRBJ2-4; D may be TRBD1 (6 bases). This CDR3 is 17 amino acids long. Germline V CDR1 and CDR2: MDHEN, SYDVKM.

Concerning this clonotype: A much larger clone lies a single base off, so this may be a read error. This chain joins TRBV12-3 or TRBV12-4 and TRBJ2-6, with D possibly matching TRBD1 (5 bases). This CDR3 region has 16 residues. The CDR3 spells CASSLARFSGANILTF. CDR3 DNA sequence: TGTGCCAGCAGTTTAGCACGGTTCTCTGGGGCCAACATCCTGACTTTC.